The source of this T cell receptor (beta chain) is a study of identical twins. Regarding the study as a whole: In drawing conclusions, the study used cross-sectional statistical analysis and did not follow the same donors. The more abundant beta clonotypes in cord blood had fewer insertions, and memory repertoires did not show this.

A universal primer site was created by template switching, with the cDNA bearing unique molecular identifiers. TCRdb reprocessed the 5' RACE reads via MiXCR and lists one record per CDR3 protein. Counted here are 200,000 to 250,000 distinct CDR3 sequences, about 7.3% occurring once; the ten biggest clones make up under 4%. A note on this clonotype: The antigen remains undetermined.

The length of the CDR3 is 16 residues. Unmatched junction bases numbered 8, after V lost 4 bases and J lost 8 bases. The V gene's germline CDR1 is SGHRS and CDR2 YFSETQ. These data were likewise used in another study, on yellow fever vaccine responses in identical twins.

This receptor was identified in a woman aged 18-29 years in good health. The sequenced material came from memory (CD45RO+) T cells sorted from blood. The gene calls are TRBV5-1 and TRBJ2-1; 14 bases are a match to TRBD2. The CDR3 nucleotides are TGCGCCAGCAGCCGGGGGGGGACTAGCGGGAGCGATGAGCAGTTCTTC. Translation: CASSRGGTSGSDEQFF.